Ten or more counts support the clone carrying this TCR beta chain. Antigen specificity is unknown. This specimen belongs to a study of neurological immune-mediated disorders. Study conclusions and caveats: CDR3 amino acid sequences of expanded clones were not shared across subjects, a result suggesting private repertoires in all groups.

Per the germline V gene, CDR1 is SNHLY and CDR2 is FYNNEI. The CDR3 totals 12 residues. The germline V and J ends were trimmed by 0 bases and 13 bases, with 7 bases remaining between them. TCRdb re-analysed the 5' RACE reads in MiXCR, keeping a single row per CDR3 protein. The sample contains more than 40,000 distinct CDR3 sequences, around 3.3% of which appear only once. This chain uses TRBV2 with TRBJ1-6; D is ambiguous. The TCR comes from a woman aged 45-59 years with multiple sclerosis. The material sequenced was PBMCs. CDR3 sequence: CASSEALGPLHF. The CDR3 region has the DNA TGTGCCAGCAGTGAAGCGCTTGGGCCCCTCCACTTT. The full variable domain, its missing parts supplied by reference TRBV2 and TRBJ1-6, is EPEVTQTPSHQVTQMGQEVILRCVPISNHLYFYWYRQILGQKVEFLVSFYNNEISEKSEIFDDQFSVERPDGSNFTLKIRSTKLEDSAMYFCASSEALGPLHFGNGTRLTVT.